This passage covers 5 T cell receptor beta chains from one sample sequenced in a study of preoperative IRX-2 immunotherapy in early breast cancer. Documented treatment: preoperative locoregional IRX-2 cytokine immunotherapy. This table comes from immunoSEQ multiplex PCR, and its TCRdb copy is limited to in-frame clones, with some not included. Altogether about 43,000 clones are present, about 95% being singletons, with the ten largest covering 1.6%. The sample in question was tumor tissue, obtained after IRX-2 immunotherapy. Receptors originate from a human donor with breast cancer.

The chain carries TRBV6-5 and TRBJ1-2, with D uncertain. The length of the CDR3 is 15 residues. Trimming took 7 bases from V and 5 from J, leaving 20 bases between them. Germline lookup yields CDR1 MNHEY and CDR2 SVGAGI. The CDR3 sequence is CASKLFAGIPYGYTF. CDR3 coding DNA: TGTGCCAGCAAGTTATTCGCGGGAATTCCGTATGGCTACACCTTC.

The chain joins TRBV7-9 to TRBJ1-5; D not resolved. The germline gives CDR1 SEHNR, CDR2 FQNEAQ (reference sequence). This CDR3 is 14 amino acids long. V lost 5 bases to trimming and J lost 0 bases, with 8 bases between them. The CDR3 nucleotides read TGTGCCAGCAGCGACGGGAATAGCAATCAGCCCCAGCATTTT. It specifies CASSDGNSNQPQHF.

The chain joins TRBV11-3 to TRBJ2-5, with TRBD2 matching over 7 bases. The junction had 1 base not matched to a gene; V was cut back by 1 base and J by 5 bases. There are 13 residues in the CDR3. Germline-derived CDR1 and CDR2 are SGHNT and YENEEA. CDR3 sequence: CASSLVLAETQYF. Here the CDR3 DNA reads TGTGCCAGCAGCTTAGTACTAGCGGAGACCCAGTACTTC.

The chain couples TRBV5-6 to TRBJ1-1; D gene ambiguous. This CDR3 comprises 11 residues. CDR1 is SGHDT and CDR2 is YYEEEE in the germline V gene. Trimming took 5 bases from V and 1 from J, leaving 3 bases between them. The CDR3 loop reads CASSRNTEAFF. The CDR3 region has the DNA TGTGCCAGCAGTCGGAACACTGAAGCTTTCTTT.

The genes are TRBV6-5 and TRBJ2-7; 7 bases are a match to TRBD2. J gave up 0 bases and V 6 bases, and 8 bases lay outside the gene matches. The CDR3 extends over 15 amino acids. CDR1 and CDR2 (germline): MNHEY, SVGAGI. Written as DNA, the CDR3 is TGTGCCAGCAGAACTCTAGCGGAGAGCTCCTACGAGCAGTACTTC. It specifies CASRTLAESSYEQYF.